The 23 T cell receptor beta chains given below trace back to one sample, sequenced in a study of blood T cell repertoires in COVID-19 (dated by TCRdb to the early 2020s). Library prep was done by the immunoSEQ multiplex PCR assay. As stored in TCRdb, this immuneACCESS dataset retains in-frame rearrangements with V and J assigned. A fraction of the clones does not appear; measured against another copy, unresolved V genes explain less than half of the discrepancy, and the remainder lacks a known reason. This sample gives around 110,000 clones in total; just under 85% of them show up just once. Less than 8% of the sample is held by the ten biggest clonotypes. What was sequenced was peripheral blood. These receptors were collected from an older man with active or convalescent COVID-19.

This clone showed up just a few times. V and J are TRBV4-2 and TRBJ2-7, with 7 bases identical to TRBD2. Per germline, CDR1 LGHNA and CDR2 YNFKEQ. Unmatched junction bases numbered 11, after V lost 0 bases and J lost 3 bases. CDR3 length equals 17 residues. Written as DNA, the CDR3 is TGTGCCAGCAGCCAAGATCGAGAAGCGGGAAGACGCTACGAGCAGTACTTC. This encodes CASSQDREAGRRYEQYF.

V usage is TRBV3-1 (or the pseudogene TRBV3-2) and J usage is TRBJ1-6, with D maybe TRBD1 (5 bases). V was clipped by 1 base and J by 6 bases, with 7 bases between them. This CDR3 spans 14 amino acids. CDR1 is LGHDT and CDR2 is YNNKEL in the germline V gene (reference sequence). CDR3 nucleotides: TGTGCCAGCAGCCAAGTAAGGGGTAATTCACCCCTCCACTTT. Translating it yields CASSQVRGNSPLHF.

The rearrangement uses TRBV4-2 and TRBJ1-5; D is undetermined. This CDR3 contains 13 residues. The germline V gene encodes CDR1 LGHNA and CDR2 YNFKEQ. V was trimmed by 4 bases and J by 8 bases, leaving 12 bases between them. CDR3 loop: CASSPTVGEPQHF. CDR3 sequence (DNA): TGTGCCAGCAGCCCCACTGTGGGAGAGCCCCAGCATTTT.

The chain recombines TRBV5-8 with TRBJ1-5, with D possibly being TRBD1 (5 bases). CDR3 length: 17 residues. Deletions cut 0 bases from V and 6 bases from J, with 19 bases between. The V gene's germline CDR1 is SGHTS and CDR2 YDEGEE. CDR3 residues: CASSLVGGVNSGQPQHF. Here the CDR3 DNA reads TGTGCCAGCAGCTTGGTGGGGGGGGTCAACTCGGGTCAGCCCCAGCATTTT.

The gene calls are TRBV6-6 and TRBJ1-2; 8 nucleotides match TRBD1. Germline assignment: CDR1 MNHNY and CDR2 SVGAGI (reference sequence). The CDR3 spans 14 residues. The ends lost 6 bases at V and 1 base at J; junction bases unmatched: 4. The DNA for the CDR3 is TGTGCCAGCAGCCAGGGGGCGCTTAACTATGGCTACACCTTC. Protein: CASSQGALNYGYTF.

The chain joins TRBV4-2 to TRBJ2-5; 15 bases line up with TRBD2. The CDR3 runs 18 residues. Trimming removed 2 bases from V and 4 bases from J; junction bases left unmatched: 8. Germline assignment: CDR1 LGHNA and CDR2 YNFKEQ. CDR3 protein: CASSQTGLAGGGRETQYF. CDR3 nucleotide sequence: TGTGCCAGCAGCCAAACGGGACTAGCGGGAGGTGGTCGAGAGACCCAGTACTTC.

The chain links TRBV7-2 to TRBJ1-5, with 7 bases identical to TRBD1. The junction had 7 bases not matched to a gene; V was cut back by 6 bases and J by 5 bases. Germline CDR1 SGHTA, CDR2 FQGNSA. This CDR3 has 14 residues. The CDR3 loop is CASSRQGGHQPQHF. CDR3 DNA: TGTGCCAGCAGTCGACAGGGTGGGCATCAGCCCCAGCATTTT.

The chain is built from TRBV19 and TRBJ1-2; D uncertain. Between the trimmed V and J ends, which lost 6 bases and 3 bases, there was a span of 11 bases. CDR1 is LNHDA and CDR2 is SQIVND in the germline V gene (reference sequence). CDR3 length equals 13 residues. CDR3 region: CASRAGSYYGYTF. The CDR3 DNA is TGTGCCAGTAGAGCCGGGTCGTACTATGGCTACACCTTC.

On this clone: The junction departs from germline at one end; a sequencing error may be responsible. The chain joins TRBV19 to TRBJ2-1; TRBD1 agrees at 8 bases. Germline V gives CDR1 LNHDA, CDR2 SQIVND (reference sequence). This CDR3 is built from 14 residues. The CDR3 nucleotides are TGTGCCAGTAGTGACAGGGGAACCTACGATGAGCAGTTCTTC. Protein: CASSDRGTYDEQFF. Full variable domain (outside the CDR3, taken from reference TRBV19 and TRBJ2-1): DGGITQSPKYLFRKEGQNVTLSCEQNLNHDAMYWYRQDPGQGLRLIYYSQIVNDFQKGDIAEGYSVSREKKESFPLTVTSAQKNPTAFYLCASSDRGTYDEQFFGPGTRLTVL.

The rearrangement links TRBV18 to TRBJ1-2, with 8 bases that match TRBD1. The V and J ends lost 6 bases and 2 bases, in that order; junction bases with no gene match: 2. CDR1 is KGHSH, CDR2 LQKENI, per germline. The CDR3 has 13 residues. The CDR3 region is CASSRQGNYGYTF. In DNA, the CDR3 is TGTGCCAGCTCCCGACAGGGGAACTATGGCTACACCTTC.

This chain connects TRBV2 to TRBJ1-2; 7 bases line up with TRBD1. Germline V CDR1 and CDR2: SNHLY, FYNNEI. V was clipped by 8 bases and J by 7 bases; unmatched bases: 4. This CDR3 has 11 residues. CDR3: CASGQEGGYTF. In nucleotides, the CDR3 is TGTGCCAGCGGACAGGAGGGTGGCTACACCTTC. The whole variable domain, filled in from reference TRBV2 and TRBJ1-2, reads EPEVTQTPSHQVTQMGQEVILRCVPISNHLYFYWYRQILGQKVEFLVSFYNNEISEKSEIFDDQFSVERPDGSNFTLKIRSTKLEDSAMYFCASGQEGGYTFGSGTRLTVV.

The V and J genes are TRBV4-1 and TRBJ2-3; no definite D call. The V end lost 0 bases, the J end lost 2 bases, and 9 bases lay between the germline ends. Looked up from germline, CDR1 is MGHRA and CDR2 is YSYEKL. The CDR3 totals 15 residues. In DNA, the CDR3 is TGCGCCAGCAGCCAAGAGCGGCCCGCCACAGATACGCAGTATTTT. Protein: CASSQERPATDTQYF.

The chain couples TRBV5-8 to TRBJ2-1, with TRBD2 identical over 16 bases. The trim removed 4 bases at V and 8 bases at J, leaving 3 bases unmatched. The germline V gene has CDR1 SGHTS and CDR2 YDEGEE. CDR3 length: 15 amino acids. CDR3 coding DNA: TGTGCCAGCAGCCAGGGACTAGCGGGAGGGGATGAGCAGTTCTTC. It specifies CASSQGLAGGDEQFF.

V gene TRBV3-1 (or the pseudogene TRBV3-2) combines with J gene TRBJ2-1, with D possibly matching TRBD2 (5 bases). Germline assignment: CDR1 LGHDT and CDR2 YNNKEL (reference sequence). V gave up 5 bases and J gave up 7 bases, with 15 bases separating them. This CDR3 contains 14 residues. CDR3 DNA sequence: TGTGCCAGCAGCGCCTTTGGGTCGGGGAATGAGCAGTTCTTC. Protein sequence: CASSAFGSGNEQFF.

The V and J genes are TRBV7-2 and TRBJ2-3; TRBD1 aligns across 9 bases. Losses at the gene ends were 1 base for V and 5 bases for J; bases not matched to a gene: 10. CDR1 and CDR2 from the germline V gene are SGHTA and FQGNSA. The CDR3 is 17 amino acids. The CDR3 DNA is TGTGCCAGCAGCTTAGACCGGACAGGGGCCGGGAGAGATACGCAGTATTTT. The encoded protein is CASSLDRTGAGRDTQYF. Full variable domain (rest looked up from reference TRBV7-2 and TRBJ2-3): GAGVSQSPSNKVTEKGKDVELRCDPISGHTALYWYRQSLGQGLEFLIYFQGNSAPDKSGLPSDRFSAERTGGSVSTLTIQRTQQEDSAVYLCASSLDRTGAGRDTQYFGPGTRLTVL.

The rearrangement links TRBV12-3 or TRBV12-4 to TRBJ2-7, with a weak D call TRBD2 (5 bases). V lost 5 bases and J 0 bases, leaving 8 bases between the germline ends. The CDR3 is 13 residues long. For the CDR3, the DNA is TGTGCCAGCAGTAGCGGTAACTCCTACGAGCAGTACTTC. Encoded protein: CASSSGNSYEQYF.

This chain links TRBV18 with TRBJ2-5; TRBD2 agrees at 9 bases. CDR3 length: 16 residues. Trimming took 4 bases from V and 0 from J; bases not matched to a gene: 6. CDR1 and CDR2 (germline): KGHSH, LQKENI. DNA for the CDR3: TGTGCCAGCTCACGAGAGCGGGGGGCATACCAAGAGACCCAGTACTTC. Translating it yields CASSRERGAYQETQYF.

The CDR3 spells CASRRDTMNTEAFF. The CDR3 nucleotides are TGTGCCAGCAGAAGGGACACGATGAACACTGAAGCTTTCTTT. The chain links TRBV28 to TRBJ1-1; a possible D gene is TRBD1 (6 bases). Germline-derived CDR1 and CDR2 are MDHEN and SYDVKM. Trimming left V 6 bases short and J 0 bases short, with 11 bases between. This CDR3 comprises 14 residues.

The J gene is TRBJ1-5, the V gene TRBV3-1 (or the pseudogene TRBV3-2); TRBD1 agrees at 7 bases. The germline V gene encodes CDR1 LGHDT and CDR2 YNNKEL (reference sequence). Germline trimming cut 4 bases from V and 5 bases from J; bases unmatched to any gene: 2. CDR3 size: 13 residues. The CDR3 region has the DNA TGTGCCAGCAGCCTTGACAGGGATCAGCCCCAGCATTTT. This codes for CASSLDRDQPQHF.

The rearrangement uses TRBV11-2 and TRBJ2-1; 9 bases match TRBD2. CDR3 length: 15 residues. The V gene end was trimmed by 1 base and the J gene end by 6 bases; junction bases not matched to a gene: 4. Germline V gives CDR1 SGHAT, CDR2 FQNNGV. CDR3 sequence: CASSLGTSVINEQFF. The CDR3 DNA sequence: TGTGCCAGCAGCTTAGGGACTAGCGTTATCAATGAGCAGTTCTTC.

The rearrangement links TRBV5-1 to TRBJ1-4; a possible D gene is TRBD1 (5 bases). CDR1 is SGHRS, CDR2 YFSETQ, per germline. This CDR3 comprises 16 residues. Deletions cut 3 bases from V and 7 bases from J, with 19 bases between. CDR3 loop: CASSSSGRYSSEKLFF. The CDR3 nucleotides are TGCGCCAGCAGCTCATCAGGGCGCTATTCGTCTGAAAAACTGTTTTTT.

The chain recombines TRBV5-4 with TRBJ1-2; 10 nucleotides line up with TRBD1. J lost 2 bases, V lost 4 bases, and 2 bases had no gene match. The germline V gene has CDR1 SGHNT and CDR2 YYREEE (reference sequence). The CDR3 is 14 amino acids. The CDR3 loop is CASSEGQGNYGYTF. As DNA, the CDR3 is TGTGCCAGCAGCGAGGGACAGGGGAACTATGGCTACACCTTC.

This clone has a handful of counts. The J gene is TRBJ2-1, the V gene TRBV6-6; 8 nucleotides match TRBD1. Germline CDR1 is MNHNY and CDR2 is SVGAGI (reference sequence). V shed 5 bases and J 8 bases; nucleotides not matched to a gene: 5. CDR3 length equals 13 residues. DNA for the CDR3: TGTGCCAGCAGTGACAGGGGCATTGATGAGCAGTTCTTC. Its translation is CASSDRGIDEQFF.